One and the same sample provided the 21 T cell receptor beta chains below, sequenced in a study of cytomegalovirus exposure and HLA in healthy donors. The PCR used 60 Vbeta and 13 Jbeta primers. Sequencing used immunoSEQ multiplex PCR; TCRdb keeps in-frame clones, though not all of them. The profile covers 130,000 or so clones, with 88% appearing a single time and roughly 0.5% taken by the ten largest. Sequencing used PBMCs. All receptors come from a woman aged 40 to 50 in good health and CMV-seronegative.

The chain links TRBV6-5 to TRBJ1-1, with D maybe TRBD1 (6 bases). The V end was cut by 5 bases, the J end by 5 bases, with 12 bases between. Looked up from germline, CDR1 is MNHEY and CDR2 is SVGAGI. The CDR3 has 13 residues. CDR3 nucleotides: TGTGCCAGCAGTGAAGCCAGGGGTACTGAAGCTTTCTTT. It translates to CASSEARGTEAFF.

The chain carries TRBV5-1 and TRBJ2-7, with D uncertain. In germline, CDR1 is SGHRS, CDR2 YFSETQ. This CDR3 spans 14 amino acids. V lost 4 bases and J lost 4, with 15 bases in between. CDR3 protein: CASSAISLRYEQYF. The CDR3 DNA reads as TGCGCCAGCAGCGCGATCTCTTTACGGTACGAGCAGTACTTC.

The rearrangement uses TRBV6-6 and TRBJ2-2; D is unclear. CDR3 size: 13 residues. Germline V CDR1 and CDR2: MNHNY, SVGAGI (reference sequence). The V gene lost 9 bases and the J gene lost 4 bases, with 12 bases spanning the gap. CDR3 sequence: CASVLSPTGELFF. The CDR3 nucleotides read TGTGCCAGTGTCCTATCACCCACCGGGGAGCTGTTTTTT.

This clone has only a few counts. The rearrangement joins TRBV5-1 to TRBJ2-1; D uncertain. Germline lookup yields CDR1 SGHRS and CDR2 YFSETQ. The CDR3 is made up of 15 amino acids. Trimming removed 0 bases at V and 3 bases at J, with 10 bases between. The CDR3 nucleotides are TGCGCCAGCAGCTTGGTGGTAGCTAACTACAATGAGCAGTTCTTC. This codes for CASSLVVANYNEQFF.

The chain is built from TRBV5-1 and TRBJ1-4; unclear D gene. The V gene lost 4 bases and the J gene lost 1 base, with 11 bases spanning the gap. The V gene's germline CDR1 is SGHRS and CDR2 YFSETQ. The CDR3 contains 15 residues. This CDR3 is CASSPQTRTNEKLFF. For the CDR3, the DNA is TGCGCCAGCAGCCCCCAGACAAGAACTAATGAAAAACTGTTTTTT.

The CDR3 bases are TGTGCCAGCAGTCCTCGGACAGGAGCCTACGAGCAGTACTTC. Translated: CASSPRTGAYEQYF. The rearrangement uses TRBV2 and TRBJ2-7; 7 nucleotides match TRBD1. V shed 5 bases and J 2 bases; nucleotides not matched to a gene: 6. The CDR3 runs to 14 residues. Germline V gives CDR1 SNHLY, CDR2 FYNNEI.

The table lists this clone with a count of one. The CDR3 DNA sequence: TGCGCCACCTCAGCTTGGGAATCCGGACAGGGGACCGGGGAGCTGTTTTTT. It translates to CATSAWESGQGTGELFF. This chain joins TRBV5-1 and TRBJ2-2; 9 nucleotides match TRBD1. This CDR3 region has 17 residues. Trimming at V came to 9 bases and at J to 5 bases, leaving 17 bases not matched to a gene. Germline CDR1 and CDR2: SGHRS and YFSETQ.

The J gene is TRBJ1-5, the V gene TRBV30; maybe TRBD1 (6 bases). The germline V gene encodes CDR1 GTSNPN and CDR2 SVGIG (reference sequence). The CDR3 spans 13 residues. Trimming removed 7 bases at V and 4 bases at J, with 14 bases between. CDR3: CAFTLQGNQPQHF. DNA of the CDR3: TGTGCCTTCACATTACAGGGAAATCAGCCCCAGCATTTT.

The chain uses TRBV10-2 and TRBJ2-7, with D hard to call. With 10 bases removed from V and 3 bases from J, the gap between germline ends came to 13 bases. CDR1 is WSHSY, CDR2 SAAADI, per germline. The CDR3 loop spans 12 amino acids. CDR3 sequence (DNA): TGCGCCACCACCCGAGGTGGCTACGAGCAGTACTTC. Protein sequence: CATTRGGYEQYF.

The V call is TRBV9, the J call TRBJ2-3; 10 bases line up with TRBD2. From germline, CDR1 is SGDLS and CDR2 YYNGEE. J gave up 0 bases and V 2 bases, and 3 bases lay outside the gene matches. The CDR3 is made up of 16 amino acids. The CDR3 loop is CASSVGTSESTDTQYF. The CDR3 DNA follows: TGTGCCAGCAGCGTTGGGACTAGCGAAAGCACAGATACGCAGTATTTT.

The chain recombines TRBV7-9 with TRBJ2-3; unclear D gene. CDR1 is SEHNR, CDR2 FQNEAQ, per germline (reference sequence). The CDR3 has 12 residues. With 5 bases removed from V and 5 bases from J, the gap between germline ends came to 8 bases. Here the CDR3 reads CASSPLGDTQYF. CDR3 DNA: TGTGCCAGCAGCCCCCTCGGAGATACGCAGTATTTT.

V is TRBV5-1 and J is TRBJ2-1; tentative D call: TRBD1 (6 bases). This CDR3 contains 15 residues. Germline V gene lookup returns CDR1 SGHRS and CDR2 YFSETQ. V was pared by 7 bases and J by 5 bases, with 19 bases between. The CDR3 reads CASAGGGGGNNEQFF. As DNA, the CDR3 is TGCGCCAGCGCAGGTGGGGGCGGAGGTAACAATGAGCAGTTCTTC. Full variable domain (missing parts from reference TRBV5-1 and TRBJ2-1): KAGVTQTPRYLIKTRGQQVTLSCSPISGHRSVSWYQQTPGQGLQFLFEYFSETQRNKGNFPGRFSGRQFSNSRSEMNVSTLELGDSALYLCASAGGGGGNNEQFFGPGTRLTVL.

This chain connects TRBV12-5 to TRBJ2-7; tentatively, D is TRBD1 (5 bases). Germline V gives CDR1 LGHNT, CDR2 FRNRAP. This CDR3 has 13 residues. The germline V and J ends were trimmed by 4 bases and 0 bases, with 7 bases remaining between them. The CDR3 DNA reads as TGTGCTAGTGGTTCTGACAGCTCCTACGAGCAGTACTTC. It yields the protein CASGSDSSYEQYF.

The J gene is TRBJ2-7, the V gene TRBV10-3; possibly TRBD1 for D (5 bases). CDR1 and CDR2 from the germline V gene are ENHRY and SYGVKD. The CDR3 has 15 residues. Trimming left V 0 bases short and J 2 bases short, with 11 bases between. CDR3 sequence: CAISESDRRTYEQYF. In DNA form, the CDR3 reads TGTGCCATCAGTGAGTCCGACAGACGGACCTACGAGCAGTACTTC.

The rearrangement uses TRBV2 and TRBJ2-7; D not resolved. V lost 3 bases and J 3 bases, leaving 6 bases between the germline ends. Germline assignment: CDR1 SNHLY and CDR2 FYNNEI. CDR3 length equals 12 residues. CDR3 in amino acids: CASSESFYEQYF. CDR3 sequence (DNA): TGTGCCAGCAGTGAGTCCTTCTACGAGCAGTACTTC.

The chain carries TRBV11-3 and TRBJ2-1; D not certain. The germline V gene has CDR1 SGHNT and CDR2 YENEEA. V was pared by 1 base and J by 5 bases, with 6 bases between. The CDR3 extends over 13 amino acids. The CDR3, as DNA: TGTGCCAGCAGCTTAGTCTCTGACAATGAGCAGTTCTTC. Translation gives CASSLVSDNEQFF. Looking up the rest from reference TRBV11-3 and TRBJ2-1 gives the full variable domain: EAGVVQSPRYKIIEKKQPVAFWCNPISGHNTLYWYLQNLGQGPELLIRYENEEAVDDSQLPKDRFSAERLKGVDSTLKIQPAELGDSAVYLCASSLVSDNEQFFGPGTRLTVL.

The chain links TRBV27 to TRBJ2-7; 7 positions agree with TRBD1. This CDR3 spans 14 amino acids. With 8 bases clipped from V and 4 bases from J, the junction kept 11 bases outside the gene matches. Germline CDR1 and CDR2: MNHEY and SMNVEV (reference sequence). This CDR3 is CASGRPGTVYEQYF. In DNA, the CDR3 is TGTGCCAGCGGCCGCCCCGGGACAGTATACGAGCAGTACTTC.

V and J are TRBV11-2 and TRBJ2-1; TRBD2 aligns across 10 bases. Germline V gene lookup returns CDR1 SGHAT and CDR2 FQNNGV. Unmatched junction bases numbered 7, after V lost 2 bases and J lost 6 bases. The CDR3 spans 16 residues. The CDR3 sequence is CASSLKASGSINEQFF. CDR3 coding DNA: TGTGCCAGCAGCTTAAAAGCTAGCGGGAGTATCAATGAGCAGTTCTTC.

This clone was seen just once. The chain uses TRBV6-5 and TRBJ2-6; D gene unclear. This CDR3 spans 15 amino acids. Germline V gives CDR1 MNHEY, CDR2 SVGAGI. Trimming took 7 bases from V and 2 from J, leaving 12 bases between them. The CDR3 sequence: CASKYGAAGANVLTF. The CDR3 DNA follows: TGTGCCAGCAAATACGGAGCCGCTGGGGCCAACGTCCTGACTTTC.

This clone was observed a single time. The rearrangement uses TRBV7-2 and TRBJ1-2, with TRBD1 matching over 8 bases. V shed 1 base, J shed 8 bases, and the junction held 9 bases outside the gene matches. This CDR3 has 15 residues. Germline CDR1 SGHTA, CDR2 FQGNSA. In nucleotides, the CDR3 is TGTGCCAGCAGCTTAGGGGCGGGGCAGGGGGCCGGCTACACCTTC. It specifies CASSLGAGQGAGYTF.

The V call is TRBV19, the J call TRBJ1-2; D might be TRBD1 (6 bases). V lost 5 bases to trimming and J lost 4 bases, with 17 bases between them. The CDR3 length is 15 residues. Germline V gene lookup returns CDR1 LNHDA and CDR2 SQIVND (reference sequence). The CDR3 DNA is TGTGCCAGTAGTCCCGGGCAGGGGCGCGGCTATGGCTACACCTTC. Protein: CASSPGQGRGYGYTF.